This TCR beta chain was captured by sequencing in a study of shared clonotypes between healthy human individuals. On the study more broadly: Three plates were used per donor for CD4 naive, three for CD4 memory, two for CD8 naive and one for CD8 memory.

To note about this clone: Its matching antigen is unknown.

Per sorted-subset replicate PCR, input was roughly 220 ng DNA, representing tens of thousands of T cell genomes. In the original analysis: With immunoSEQ giving junction-only sequences and no quality scores, filtering differed. The table came from immunoSEQ multiplex PCR; TCRdb's copy has only in-frame clones and leaves some out. V and J calls and clone size are as listed in that table; D and trimming were resolved from the DNA. The sample shows approximately 2.1 million clones, approximately 95% of them seen only once. Study-wide results and caveats: On the whole, naive subsets had larger estimated richness than memory subsets had.

The sequenced sample consisted of naive CD4+ T cells from PBMCs. The sample's subset: CD45RA+ positively selected. This clonotype originated in a young man in good health. Some clones in this sample may be carry-over from other donors' samples.

CDR3 residues: CASSYSGVHTEAFF. DNA of the CDR3: TGTGCCAGCAGTTACAGCGGGGTCCACACTGAAGCTTTCTTT. V and J are TRBV6-5 and TRBJ1-1; D unclear. The CDR3 sequence is 14 residues long. Germline V gene data show CDR1 as MNHEY and CDR2 as SVGAGI. Between the trimmed V and J ends, which lost 2 bases and 3 bases, there was a span of 10 bases.